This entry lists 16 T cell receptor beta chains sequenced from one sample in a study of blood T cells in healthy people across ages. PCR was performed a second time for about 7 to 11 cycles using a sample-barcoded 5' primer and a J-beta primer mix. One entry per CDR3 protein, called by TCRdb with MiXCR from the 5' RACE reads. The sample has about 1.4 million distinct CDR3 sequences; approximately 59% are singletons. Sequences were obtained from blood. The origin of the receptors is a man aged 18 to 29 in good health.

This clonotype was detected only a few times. The CDR3 region has the DNA TGCAGTGCTGTTACAGGAGGCGCAACTAATGAAAAACTGTTTTTT. It is translated as CSAVTGGATNEKLFF. The chain links TRBV20-1 to TRBJ1-4, with a possible D match to TRBD1 (5 bases). The CDR3 runs 15 residues. Germline CDR1 reads DFQATT; CDR2 reads SNEGSKA (reference sequence). The V end was cut by 5 bases, the J end by 0 bases, with 13 bases between.

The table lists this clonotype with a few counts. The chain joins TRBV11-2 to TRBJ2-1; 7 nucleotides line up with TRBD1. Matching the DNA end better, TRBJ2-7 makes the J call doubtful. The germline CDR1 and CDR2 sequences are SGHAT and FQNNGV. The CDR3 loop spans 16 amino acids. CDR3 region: CASSPQGVSSYNEQYF. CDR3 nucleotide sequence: TGTGCCAGCAGCCCCCAGGGGGTGAGCTCCTACAATGAGCAGTACTTC.

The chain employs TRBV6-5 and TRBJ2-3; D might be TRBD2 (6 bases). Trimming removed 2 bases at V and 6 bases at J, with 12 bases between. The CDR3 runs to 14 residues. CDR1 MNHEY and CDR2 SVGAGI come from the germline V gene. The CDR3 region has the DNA TGTGCCAGCAGTTACCGGGGAGCGGGTGATACGCAGTATTTT. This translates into CASSYRGAGDTQYF.

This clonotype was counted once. CDR3 loop: CAGVRSSYEQYF. CDR3 sequence (DNA): TGTGCCGGGGTCAGGAGCTCCTACGAGCAGTACTTC. This chain links TRBV30 with TRBJ2-7; D not resolved. Trimming stripped 8 bases from V and 0 bases from J, with 11 bases between. The CDR3 covers 12 residues. CDR1 is GTSNPN, CDR2 SVGIG, per germline (reference sequence).

The CDR3 sequence is CASSFPSSYNEQYF. In DNA form, the CDR3 reads TGTGCCAGCAGTTTCCCGAGCTCCTACAATGAGCAGTACTTC. The rearrangement uses TRBV28 and TRBJ2-1; D is undetermined. Matching the DNA end better, TRBJ2-7 makes the J call doubtful. The length of the CDR3 is 14 residues. Germline CDR1 is MDHEN and CDR2 is SYDVKM.

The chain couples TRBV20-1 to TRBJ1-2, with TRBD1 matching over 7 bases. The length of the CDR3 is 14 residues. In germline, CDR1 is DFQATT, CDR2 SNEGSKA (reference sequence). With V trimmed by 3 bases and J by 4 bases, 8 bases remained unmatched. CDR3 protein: CSARDRDRPYGYTF. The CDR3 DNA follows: TGCAGTGCTAGGGACCGGGACAGACCCTATGGCTACACCTTC.

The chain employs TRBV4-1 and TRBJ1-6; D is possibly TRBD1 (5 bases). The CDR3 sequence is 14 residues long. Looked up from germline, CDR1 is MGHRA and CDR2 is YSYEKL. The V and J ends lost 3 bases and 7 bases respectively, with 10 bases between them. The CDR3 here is CASSHEDTNSPLHF. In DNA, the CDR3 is TGCGCCAGCAGCCATGAGGACACCAATTCACCCCTCCACTTT.

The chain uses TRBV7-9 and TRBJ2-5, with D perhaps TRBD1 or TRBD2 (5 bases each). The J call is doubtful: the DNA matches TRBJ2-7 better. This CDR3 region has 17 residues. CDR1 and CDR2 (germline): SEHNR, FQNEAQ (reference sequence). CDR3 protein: CASSSFLKGTSDYEQYF. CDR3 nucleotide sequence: TGTGCCAGCAGCTCCTTCCTTAAGGGGACCTCTGACTACGAGCAGTACTTC.

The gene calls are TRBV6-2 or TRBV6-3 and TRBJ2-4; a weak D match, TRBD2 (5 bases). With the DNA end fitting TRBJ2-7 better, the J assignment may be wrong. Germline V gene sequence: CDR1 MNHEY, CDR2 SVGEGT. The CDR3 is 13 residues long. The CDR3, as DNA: TGTGCCAGCAGCCATACTAGGTTCTACGAGCAGTACTTC. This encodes CASSHTRFYEQYF.

The CDR3 bases are TGTGCCAGCACCGAGGTGTGGAGAGAGACCCAGTACTTC. Protein: CASTEVWRETQYF. V and J are TRBV7-2 and TRBJ2-5; D gene ambiguous. The CDR3 has 13 residues. CDR1 is SGHTA and CDR2 is FQGNSA in the germline V gene. V was cut by 7 bases and J by 4 bases, with 13 bases left in between.

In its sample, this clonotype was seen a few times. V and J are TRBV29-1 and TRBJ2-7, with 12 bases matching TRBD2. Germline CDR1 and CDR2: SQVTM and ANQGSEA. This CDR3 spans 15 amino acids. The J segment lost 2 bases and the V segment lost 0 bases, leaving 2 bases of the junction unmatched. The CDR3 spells CSVEETSGGTYEQYF. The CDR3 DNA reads TGCAGCGTTGAAGAGACTAGCGGGGGCACCTACGAGCAGTACTTC.

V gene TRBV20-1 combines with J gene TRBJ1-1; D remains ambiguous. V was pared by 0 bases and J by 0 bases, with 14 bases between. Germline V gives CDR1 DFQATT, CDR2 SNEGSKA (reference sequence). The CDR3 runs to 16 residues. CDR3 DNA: TGCAGTGCTAGAGATCTAGGGCAGCTCATGAACACTGAAGCTTTCTTT. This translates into CSARDLGQLMNTEAFF.

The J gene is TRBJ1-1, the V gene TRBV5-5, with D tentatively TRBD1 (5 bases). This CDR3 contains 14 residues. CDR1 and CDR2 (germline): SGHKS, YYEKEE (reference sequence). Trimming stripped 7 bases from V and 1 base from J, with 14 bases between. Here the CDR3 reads CASLRDGRNTEAFF. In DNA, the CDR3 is TGTGCCAGCCTCCGGGACGGAAGGAACACTGAAGCTTTCTTT.

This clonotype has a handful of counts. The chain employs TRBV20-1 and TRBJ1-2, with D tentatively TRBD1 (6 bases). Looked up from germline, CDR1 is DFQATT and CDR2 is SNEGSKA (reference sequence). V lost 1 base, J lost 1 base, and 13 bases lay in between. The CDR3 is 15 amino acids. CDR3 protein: CSARVFAGDNYGYTF. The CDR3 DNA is TGCAGTGCTAGAGTATTTGCAGGGGATAACTATGGCTACACCTTC.

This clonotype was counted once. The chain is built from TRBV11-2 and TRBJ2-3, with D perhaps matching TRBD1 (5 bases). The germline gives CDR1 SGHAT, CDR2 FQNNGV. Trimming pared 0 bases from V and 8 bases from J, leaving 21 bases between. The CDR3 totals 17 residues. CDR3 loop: CASSLEVATVTWGTQYF. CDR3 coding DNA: TGTGCCAGCAGCTTAGAAGTGGCGACAGTCACTTGGGGTACGCAGTATTTT.

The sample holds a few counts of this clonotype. Here the CDR3 reads CSARGGRTEAFF. The CDR3 nucleotides read TGCAGTGCTAGAGGGGGTCGGACTGAAGCTTTCTTT. The chain has TRBV20-1 and TRBJ1-1; no reliable D call. The CDR3 is 12 amino acids. The V gene's germline CDR1 is DFQATT and CDR2 SNEGSKA (reference sequence). The V end was cut by 1 base, the J end by 5 bases, with 8 bases between.